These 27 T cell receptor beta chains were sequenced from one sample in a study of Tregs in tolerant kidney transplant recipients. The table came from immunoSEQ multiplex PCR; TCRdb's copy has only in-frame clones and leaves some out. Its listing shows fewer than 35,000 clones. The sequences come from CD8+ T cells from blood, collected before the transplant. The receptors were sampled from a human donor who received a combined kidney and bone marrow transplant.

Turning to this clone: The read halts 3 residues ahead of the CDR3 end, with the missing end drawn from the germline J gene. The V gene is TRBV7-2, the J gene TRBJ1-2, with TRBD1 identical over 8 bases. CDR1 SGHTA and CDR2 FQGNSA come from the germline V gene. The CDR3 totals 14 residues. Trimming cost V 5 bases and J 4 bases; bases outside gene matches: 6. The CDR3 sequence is CASSLGTGGYGYTF. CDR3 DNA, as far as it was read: TGTGCCAGCAGCCTAGGGACAGGAGGCTATGGC.

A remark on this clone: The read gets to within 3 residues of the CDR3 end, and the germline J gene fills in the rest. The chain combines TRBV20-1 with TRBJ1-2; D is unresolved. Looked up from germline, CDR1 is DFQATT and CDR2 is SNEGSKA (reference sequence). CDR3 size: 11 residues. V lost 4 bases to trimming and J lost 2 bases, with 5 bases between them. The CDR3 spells CSAIGNYGYTF. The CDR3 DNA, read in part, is TGCAGTGCTATAGGGAACTATGGC.

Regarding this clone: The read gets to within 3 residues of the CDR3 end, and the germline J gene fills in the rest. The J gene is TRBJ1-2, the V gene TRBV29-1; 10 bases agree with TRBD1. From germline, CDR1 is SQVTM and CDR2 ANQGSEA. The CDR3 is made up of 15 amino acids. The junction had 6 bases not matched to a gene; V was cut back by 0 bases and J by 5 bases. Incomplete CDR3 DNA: TGCAGCGTTGAAGATTGGGGACAGGGGAGTTATGGC. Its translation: CSVEDWGQGSYG. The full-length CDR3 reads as CSVEDWGQGSYGYTF.

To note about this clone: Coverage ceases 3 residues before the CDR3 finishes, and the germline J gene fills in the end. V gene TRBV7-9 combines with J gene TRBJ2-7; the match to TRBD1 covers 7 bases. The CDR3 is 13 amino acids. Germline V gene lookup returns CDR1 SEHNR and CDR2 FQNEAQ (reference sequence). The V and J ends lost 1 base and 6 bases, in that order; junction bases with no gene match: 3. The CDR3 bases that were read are TGTGCCAGCAGCTTAGTTCCAGGGGGCGAG. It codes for CASSLVPGGE. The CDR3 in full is CASSLVPGGEQYF.

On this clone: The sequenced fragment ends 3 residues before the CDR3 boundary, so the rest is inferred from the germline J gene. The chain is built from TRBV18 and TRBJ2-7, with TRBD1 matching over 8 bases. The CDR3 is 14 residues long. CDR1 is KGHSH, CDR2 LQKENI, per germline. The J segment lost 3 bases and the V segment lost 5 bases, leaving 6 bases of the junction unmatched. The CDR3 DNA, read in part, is TGTGCCAGCTCAGGGGGGACAGGAAACTACGAG. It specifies CASSGGTGNYE. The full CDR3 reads CASSGGTGNYEQYF.

The CDR3: CAWSSTWDSFMNTEAFF. The part of the CDR3 DNA that was read is TGTGCCTGGAGTTCGACTTGGGACAGCTTCATGAACACTGAA. The chain uses TRBV30 and TRBJ1-1; 7 bases align to TRBD1. The sequence runs out 3 residues before the end of the CDR3; the remainder is reconstructed from the germline J gene. The CDR3 is made up of 17 amino acids. Germline loops: CDR1 GTSNPN, CDR2 SVGIG (reference sequence). J lost 0 bases, V lost 2 bases, and 12 bases had no gene match.

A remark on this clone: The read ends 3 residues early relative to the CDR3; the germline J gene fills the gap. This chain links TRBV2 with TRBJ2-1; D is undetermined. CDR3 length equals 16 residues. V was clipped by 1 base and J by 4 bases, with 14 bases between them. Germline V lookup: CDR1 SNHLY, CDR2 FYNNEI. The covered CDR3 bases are TGTGCCAGCAGTGAAGTAGGGTCGGCAACTTACAATGAG. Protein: CASSEVGSATYNE. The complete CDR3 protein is CASSEVGSATYNEQFF.

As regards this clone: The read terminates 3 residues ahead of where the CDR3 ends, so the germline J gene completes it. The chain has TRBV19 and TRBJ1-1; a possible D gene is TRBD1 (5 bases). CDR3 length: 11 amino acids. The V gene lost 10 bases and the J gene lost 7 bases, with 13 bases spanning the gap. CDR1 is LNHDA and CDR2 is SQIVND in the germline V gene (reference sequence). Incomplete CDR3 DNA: TGTGCCACCTTAGGGGCACTTGAA. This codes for CATLGALE. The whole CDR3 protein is CATLGALEAFF.

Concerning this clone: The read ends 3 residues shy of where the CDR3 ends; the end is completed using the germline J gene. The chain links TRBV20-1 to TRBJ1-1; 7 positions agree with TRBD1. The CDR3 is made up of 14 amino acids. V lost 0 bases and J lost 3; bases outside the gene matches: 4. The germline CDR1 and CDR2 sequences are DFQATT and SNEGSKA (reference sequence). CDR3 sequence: CSARDVDRDTEAFF. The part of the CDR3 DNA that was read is TGCAGTGCTAGAGACGTCGACAGGGACACTGAA.

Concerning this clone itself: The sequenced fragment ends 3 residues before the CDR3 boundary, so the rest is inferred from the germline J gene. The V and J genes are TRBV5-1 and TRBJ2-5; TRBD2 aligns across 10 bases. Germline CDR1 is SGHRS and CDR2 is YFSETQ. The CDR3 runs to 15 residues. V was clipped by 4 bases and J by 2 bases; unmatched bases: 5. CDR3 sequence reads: CASSPGTSVQETQYF. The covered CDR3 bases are TGCGCCAGCAGCCCAGGGACTAGCGTACAAGAGACC.

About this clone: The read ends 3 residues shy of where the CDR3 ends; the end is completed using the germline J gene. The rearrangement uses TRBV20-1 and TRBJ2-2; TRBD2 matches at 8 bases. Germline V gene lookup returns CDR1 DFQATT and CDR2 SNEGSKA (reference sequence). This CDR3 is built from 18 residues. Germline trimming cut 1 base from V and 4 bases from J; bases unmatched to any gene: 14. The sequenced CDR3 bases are TGCAGTGCTAGAGGGGATCGGGGGTCGAGCGGGAGCACCGGGGAG. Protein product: CSARGDRGSSGSTGE. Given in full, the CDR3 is CSARGDRGSSGSTGELFF.

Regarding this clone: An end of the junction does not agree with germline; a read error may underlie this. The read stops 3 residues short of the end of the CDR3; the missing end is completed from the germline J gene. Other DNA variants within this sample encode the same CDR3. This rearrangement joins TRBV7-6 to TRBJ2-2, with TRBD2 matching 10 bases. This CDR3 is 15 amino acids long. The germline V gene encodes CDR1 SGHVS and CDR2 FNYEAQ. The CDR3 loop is CASSRTSGNTGELFF. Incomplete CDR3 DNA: TGTGCTAGCAGCCGGACTAGCGGGAACACCGGGGAG. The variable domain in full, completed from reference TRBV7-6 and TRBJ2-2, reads GAGVSQSPRYKVTKRGQDVALRCDPISGHVSLYWYRQALGQGPEFLTYFNYEAQQDKSGLPNDRFSAERPEGSISTLTIQRTEQRDSAMYRCASSRTSGNTGELFFGEGSRLTVL.

The CDR3 loop reads CASSYRGNQPQHF. Incomplete CDR3 DNA: TGTGCCAGTAGCTACAGGGGTAATCAGCCC. V and J are TRBV19 and TRBJ1-5, with 7 bases that match TRBD1. Read data end 3 residues before the CDR3 end; the end is taken from the germline J gene. Trimming removed 6 bases from V and 4 bases from J; junction bases left unmatched: 3. The germline V gene encodes CDR1 LNHDA and CDR2 SQIVND (reference sequence). The CDR3 spans 13 residues.

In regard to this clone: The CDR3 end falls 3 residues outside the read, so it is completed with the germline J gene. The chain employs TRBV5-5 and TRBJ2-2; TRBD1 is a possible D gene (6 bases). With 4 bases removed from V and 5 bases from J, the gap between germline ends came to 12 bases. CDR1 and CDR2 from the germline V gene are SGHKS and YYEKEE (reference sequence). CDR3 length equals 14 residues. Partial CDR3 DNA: TGTGCCAGCAGCCCCGGGACACATACCGGGGAG. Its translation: CASSPGTHTGE. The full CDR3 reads CASSPGTHTGELFF.

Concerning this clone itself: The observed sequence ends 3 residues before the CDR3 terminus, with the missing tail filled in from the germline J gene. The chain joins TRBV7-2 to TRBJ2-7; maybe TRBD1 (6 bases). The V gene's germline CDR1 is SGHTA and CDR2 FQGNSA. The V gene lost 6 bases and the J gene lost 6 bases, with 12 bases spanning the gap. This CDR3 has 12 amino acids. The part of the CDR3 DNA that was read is TGTGCCAGCAGTCCAGGGGTGAGCGAG. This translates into CASSPGVSE. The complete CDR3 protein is CASSPGVSEQYF. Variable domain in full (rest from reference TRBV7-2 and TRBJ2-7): GAGVSQSPSNKVTEKGKDVELRCDPISGHTALYWYRQSLGQGLEFLIYFQGNSAPDKSGLPSDRFSAERTGGSVSTLTIQRTQQEDSAVYLCASSPGVSEQYFGPGTRLTVT.

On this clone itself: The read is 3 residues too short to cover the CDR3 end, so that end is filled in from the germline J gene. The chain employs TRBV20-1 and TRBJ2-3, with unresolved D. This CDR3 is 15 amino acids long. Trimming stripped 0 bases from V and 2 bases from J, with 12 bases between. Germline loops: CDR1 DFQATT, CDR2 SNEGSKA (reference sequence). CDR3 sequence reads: CSARDSVLNTDTQYF. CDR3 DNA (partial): TGCAGTGCTAGAGATAGTGTCTTGAACACAGATACG.

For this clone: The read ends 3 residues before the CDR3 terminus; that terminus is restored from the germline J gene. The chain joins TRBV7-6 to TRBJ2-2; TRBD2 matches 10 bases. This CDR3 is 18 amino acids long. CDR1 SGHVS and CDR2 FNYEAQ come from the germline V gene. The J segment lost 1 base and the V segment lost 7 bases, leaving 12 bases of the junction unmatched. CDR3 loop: CASTPRASGGVNTGELFF. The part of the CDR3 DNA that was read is TGTGCCAGCACCCCCCGCGCTAGCGGGGGTGTGAACACCGGGGAG.

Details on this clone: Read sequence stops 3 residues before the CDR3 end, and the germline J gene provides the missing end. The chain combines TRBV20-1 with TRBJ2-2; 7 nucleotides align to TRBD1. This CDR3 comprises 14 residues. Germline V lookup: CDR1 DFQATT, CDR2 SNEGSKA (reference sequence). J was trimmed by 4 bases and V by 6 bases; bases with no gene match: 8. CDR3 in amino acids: CSAPGQAGTGELFF. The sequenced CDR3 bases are TGCAGTGCCCCCGGACAGGCGGGCACCGGGGAG.

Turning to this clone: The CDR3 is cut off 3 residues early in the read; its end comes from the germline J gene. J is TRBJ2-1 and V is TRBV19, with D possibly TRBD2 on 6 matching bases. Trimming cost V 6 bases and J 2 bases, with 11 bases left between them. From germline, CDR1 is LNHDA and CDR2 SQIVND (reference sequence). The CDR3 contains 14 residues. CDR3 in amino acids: CASRDSGTYNEQFF. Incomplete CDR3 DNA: TGTGCCAGTAGGGATAGCGGAACCTACAATGAG.

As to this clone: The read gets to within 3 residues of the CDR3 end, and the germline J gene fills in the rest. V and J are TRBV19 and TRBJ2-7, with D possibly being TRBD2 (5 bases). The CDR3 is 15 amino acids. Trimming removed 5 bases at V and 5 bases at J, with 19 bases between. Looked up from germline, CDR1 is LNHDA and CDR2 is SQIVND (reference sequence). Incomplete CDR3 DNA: TGTGCCAGTAGTTTCAATTTTGAGGGTACCCACGAG. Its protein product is CASSFNFEGTHE. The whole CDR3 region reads CASSFNFEGTHEQYF.

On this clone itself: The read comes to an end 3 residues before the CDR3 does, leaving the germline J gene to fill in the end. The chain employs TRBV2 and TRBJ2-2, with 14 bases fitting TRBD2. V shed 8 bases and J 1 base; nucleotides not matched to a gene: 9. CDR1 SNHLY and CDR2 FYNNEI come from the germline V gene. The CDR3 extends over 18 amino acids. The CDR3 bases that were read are TGTGCCAGCGTACCTAGGACTAGCGGGAGGTTGAACACCGGGGAG. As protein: CASVPRTSGRLNTGE. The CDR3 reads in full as CASVPRTSGRLNTGELFF.

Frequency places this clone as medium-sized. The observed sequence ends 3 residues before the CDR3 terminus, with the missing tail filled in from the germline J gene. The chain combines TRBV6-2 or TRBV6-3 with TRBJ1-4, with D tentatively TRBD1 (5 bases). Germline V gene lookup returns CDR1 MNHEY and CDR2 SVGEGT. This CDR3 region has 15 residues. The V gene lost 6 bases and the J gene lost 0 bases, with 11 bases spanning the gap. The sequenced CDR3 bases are TGTGCCAGCAGAACCGGACACTCAACTAATGAAAAA. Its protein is CASRTGHSTNEK. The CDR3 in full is CASRTGHSTNEKLFF.

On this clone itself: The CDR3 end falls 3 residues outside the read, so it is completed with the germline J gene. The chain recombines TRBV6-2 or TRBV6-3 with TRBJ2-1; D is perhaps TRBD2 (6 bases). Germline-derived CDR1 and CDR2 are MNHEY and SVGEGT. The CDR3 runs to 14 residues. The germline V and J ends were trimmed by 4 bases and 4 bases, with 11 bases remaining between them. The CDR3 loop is CASSSLASYNEQFF. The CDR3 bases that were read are TGTGCCAGCAGTTCACTAGCCTCATACAATGAG.

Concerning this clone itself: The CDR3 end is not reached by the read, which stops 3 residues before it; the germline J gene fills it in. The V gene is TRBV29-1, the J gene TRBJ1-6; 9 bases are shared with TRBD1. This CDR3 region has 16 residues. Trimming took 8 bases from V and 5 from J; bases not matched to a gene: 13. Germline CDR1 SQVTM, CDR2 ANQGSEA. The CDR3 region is CSPGQGPQSDNSPLHF. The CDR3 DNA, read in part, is TGCAGCCCGGGACAGGGCCCCCAGTCGGATAATTCACCC.

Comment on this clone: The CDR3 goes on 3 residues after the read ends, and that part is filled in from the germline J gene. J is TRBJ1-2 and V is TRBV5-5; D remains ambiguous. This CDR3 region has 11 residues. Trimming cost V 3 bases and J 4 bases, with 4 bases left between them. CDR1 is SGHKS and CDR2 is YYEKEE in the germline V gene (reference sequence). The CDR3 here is CASSSGYGYTF. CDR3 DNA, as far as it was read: TGTGCCAGCAGCTCCGGCTATGGC.

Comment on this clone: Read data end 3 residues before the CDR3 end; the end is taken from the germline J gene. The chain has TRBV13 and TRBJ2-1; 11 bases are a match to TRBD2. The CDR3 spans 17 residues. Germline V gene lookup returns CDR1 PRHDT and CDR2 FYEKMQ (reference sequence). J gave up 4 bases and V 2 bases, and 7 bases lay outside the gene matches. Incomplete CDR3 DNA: TGTGCCAGCAGCTTATCCACTACTAGCGGGAGTTACAATGAG. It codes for CASSLSTTSGSYNE. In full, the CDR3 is CASSLSTTSGSYNEQFF.

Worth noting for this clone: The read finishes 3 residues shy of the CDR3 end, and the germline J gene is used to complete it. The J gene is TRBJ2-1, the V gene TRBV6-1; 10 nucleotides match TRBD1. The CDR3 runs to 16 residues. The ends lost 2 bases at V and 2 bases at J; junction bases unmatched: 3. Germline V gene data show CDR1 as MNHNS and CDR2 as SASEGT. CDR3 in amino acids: CASSEHGQGAYNEQFF. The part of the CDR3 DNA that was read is TGTGCCAGCAGTGAACACGGACAGGGGGCCTACAATGAG.